The 3 T cell receptor beta chains below all came from one sample that was sequenced in a study of CD8 T cells in Susac syndrome. Random-hexamer reverse transcription was applied to about 0.5 to 1 ug RNA. TCRdb re-called the immunoSEQ multiplex PCR reads with MiXCR, one entry per CDR3 protein. This repertoire shows some 220,000 distinct CDR3 sequences, around 96% found once; its top ten account for 0.08% to 0.095%. Sequenced material: CD4+ T cells from PBMCs. The receptor set was obtained from a human donor with multiple sclerosis.

This clonotype was counted once. The chain couples TRBV27 to TRBJ1-1; 11 bases agree with TRBD1. CDR3 size: 18 residues. Per the germline V gene, CDR1 is MNHEY and CDR2 is SMNVEV (reference sequence). J was trimmed by 0 bases and V by 3 bases; bases with no gene match: 9. The CDR3 region is CASSFLGQGAGVNTEAFF. CDR3 in DNA: TGTGCCAGCAGTTTCCTAGGACAGGGGGCAGGGGTGAACACTGAAGCTTTCTTT.

This chain connects TRBV20-1 to TRBJ1-3; 8 bases are shared with TRBD1. Germline V CDR1 and CDR2: DFQATT, SNEGSKA (reference sequence). There are 14 residues in the CDR3. With V trimmed by 4 bases and J by 3 bases, 5 bases remained unmatched. DNA of the CDR3: TGCAGTGCTACCGACAGGGGAAGTGGAAACACCATATATTTT. Its translation is CSATDRGSGNTIYF.

V is TRBV23-1 and J is TRBJ2-3; perhaps D is TRBD1 or TRBD2 (5 bases each). TRBV23-1 is an ORF, with its function uncertain. V was pared by 11 bases and J by 3 bases, with 18 bases between. The CDR3 is made up of 14 amino acids. The CDR3 loop reads CARIMGRWTDTQYF. The CDR3 coding sequence is TGCGCCCGGATAATGGGACGGTGGACAGATACGCAGTATTTT.